These 13 T cell receptor beta chains originate from one sample sequenced in a study of vaccination and CD4 T cells after COVID-19. Treatment in this sample: approximately 9-day PBMC culture with coronavirus spike peptide pools or control peptides (ViraFEST assay). No cognate antigen is known for these TCRs. Oncomine TCR Beta short-read sequencing was applied to DNA from cultured CD4+ T cells. TCRdb re-derived calls from the PCR reads in MiXCR, one entry per CDR3 protein. The sample has about 16,000 distinct CDR3 sequences, 52% seen once. Sequencing was done on a sample of CD4+ T cells from blood, cultured in vitro. The receptor source for this set is a human donor who had recovered from COVID-19.

In this sample, this clonotype turned up a few times. The rearrangement joins TRBV5-1 to TRBJ2-5; either TRBD1 or TRBD2 may supply D (7 bases each). V shed 4 bases and J shed 4 bases, with 11 bases lying between them. There are 13 residues in the CDR3. Germline V gene lookup returns CDR1 SGHRS and CDR2 YFSETQ. Written as DNA, the CDR3 is TGCGCCAGCAGCCAGGGGGGGGGAGAGACCCAGTACTTC. Translated: CASSQGGGETQYF. The variable domain in full, with the rest retrieved from reference TRBV5-1 and TRBJ2-5, is KAGVTQTPRYLIKTRGQQVTLSCSPISGHRSVSWYQQTPGQGLQFLFEYFSETQRNKGNFPGRFSGRQFSNSRSEMNVSTLELGDSALYLCASSQGGGETQYFGPGTRLLVL.

The chain is built from TRBV5-5 and TRBJ1-1; D is unresolved. Per germline, CDR1 SGHKS and CDR2 YYEKEE (reference sequence). V lost 2 bases and J lost 4, with 6 bases in between. The CDR3 has 12 amino acids. The CDR3: CASSFRGTEAFF. The CDR3 DNA reads as TGTGCCAGCAGCTTTCGGGGCACTGAAGCTTTCTTT.

The J gene is TRBJ2-1, the V gene TRBV20-1; 15 nucleotides match TRBD2. This CDR3 is built from 18 residues. CDR1 is DFQATT, CDR2 SNEGSKA, per germline (reference sequence). V lost 5 bases, J lost 3 bases, and 11 bases stayed unmatched. This chain's CDR3 is CSAHPGGLAGGDYNEQFF. CDR3 coding DNA: TGCAGTGCTCACCCGGGGGGACTAGCGGGAGGAGACTACAATGAGCAGTTCTTC.

This clonotype showed up just a few times. The J gene is TRBJ2-5, the V gene TRBV25-1; TRBD2 matches 7 bases. V was pared by 5 bases and J by 7 bases, with 10 bases of the junction left unmatched. Germline V gene sequence: CDR1 MGHDK, CDR2 SYGVNS. CDR3 size: 14 residues. CDR3 region: CASSRWAGEGTQYF. As DNA, the CDR3 is TGTGCCAGCAGTCGGTGGGCGGGAGAAGGGACCCAGTACTTC.

This sequence joins TRBV5-8 and TRBJ1-2; perhaps TRBD1 as D (5 bases). Germline CDR1 SGHTS, CDR2 YDEGEE. There are 16 residues in the CDR3. Between the trimmed V and J ends, which lost 4 bases and 4 bases, there was a span of 20 bases. CDR3 bases: TGTGCCAGCAGCCCTCTCTCCACGGCAGGGAGCTATGGCTACACCTTC. Protein: CASSPLSTAGSYGYTF. Full variable domain (rest looked up from reference TRBV5-8 and TRBJ1-2): EAGVTQSPTHLIKTRGQQATLRCSPISGHTSVYWYQQALGLGLQFLLWYDEGEERNRGNFPPRFSGRQFPNYSSELNVNALELEDSALYLCASSPLSTAGSYGYTFGSGTRLTVV.

The gene calls are TRBV20-1 and TRBJ2-4, with 11 bases matching TRBD2. Germline V gives CDR1 DFQATT, CDR2 SNEGSKA (reference sequence). The CDR3 length is 13 residues. V was clipped by 7 bases and J by 5 bases; unmatched bases: 4. The CDR3 region has the DNA TGCAGTGTCGCGGGACTAGCGGAAAACATTCAGTACTTC. It translates to CSVAGLAENIQYF.

CDR3 nucleotide sequence: TGCAGTGCTACCGGCCCGGCCTACAATGAGCAGTTCTTC. This translates into CSATGPAYNEQFF. The rearrangement links TRBV20-1 to TRBJ2-1; D not resolved. Looked up from germline, CDR1 is DFQATT and CDR2 is SNEGSKA (reference sequence). The CDR3 contains 13 residues. Trimming took off 4 bases at V and 2 bases at J, with 9 bases between the two ends.

This clonotype appeared a single time. The J gene is TRBJ2-7, the V gene TRBV20-1; 10 bases map to TRBD2. J gave up 2 bases and V 1 base, and 2 bases lay outside the gene matches. The germline V gene encodes CDR1 DFQATT and CDR2 SNEGSKA (reference sequence). The CDR3 is made up of 14 amino acids. The CDR3 region is CSARGTSGTYEQYF. CDR3 DNA: TGCAGTGCTAGAGGGACTAGCGGTACCTACGAGCAGTACTTC.

This clonotype was recorded a few times. V usage is TRBV7-9 and J usage is TRBJ2-5; the D gene is possibly TRBD2 (6 bases). CDR3 length: 12 amino acids. Deletions cut 4 bases from V and 5 bases from J, with 8 bases between. Germline CDR1 reads SEHNR; CDR2 reads FQNEAQ (reference sequence). DNA for the CDR3: TGTGCCAGCAGCTGGGCGGGGGAGACCCAGTACTTC. This sequence encodes CASSWAGETQYF.

V is TRBV20-1 and J is TRBJ2-1; TRBD2 matches at 11 bases. V trimming: 0 bases; J trimming: 10 bases; junction bases outside the gene matches: 14. Germline CDR1 reads DFQATT; CDR2 reads SNEGSKA (reference sequence). The CDR3 spans 17 residues. Here the CDR3 DNA reads TGCAGTGCTAGAGATCTCGCCGGGACTAGCGGAGTCGCCGAGCAGTTCTTC. Its protein is CSARDLAGTSGVAEQFF.

The rearrangement links TRBV6-2 or TRBV6-3 to TRBJ2-1; maybe TRBD1 (5 bases). CDR1 is MNHEY, CDR2 SVGEGT, per germline. The CDR3 has 15 residues. V dropped 6 bases and J dropped 6 bases, with 18 bases sitting between them. The CDR3 is CASRTDTPIFNEQFF. The CDR3 nucleotides are TGTGCCAGCAGGACGGACACACCGATTTTCAATGAGCAGTTCTTC.

The chain employs TRBV12-3 or TRBV12-4 and TRBJ1-2, with D perhaps matching TRBD1 (5 bases). Deletions cut 6 bases from V and 5 bases from J, with 19 bases between. This CDR3 is 15 amino acids long. The CDR3 sequence: CASSPLAGIGYGYTF. The CDR3 coding sequence is TGTGCCAGCAGCCCCCTCGCAGGGATCGGTTATGGCTACACCTTC.

The V call is TRBV20-1, the J call TRBJ2-1; 8 positions agree with TRBD2. With V trimmed by 6 bases and J by 6 bases, 7 bases remained unmatched. CDR1 and CDR2 (germline): DFQATT, SNEGSKA (reference sequence). The CDR3 is 13 amino acids. This chain's CDR3 is CSAIQLAANEQFF. The CDR3 region has the DNA TGCAGTGCAATACAACTAGCGGCCAATGAGCAGTTCTTC.